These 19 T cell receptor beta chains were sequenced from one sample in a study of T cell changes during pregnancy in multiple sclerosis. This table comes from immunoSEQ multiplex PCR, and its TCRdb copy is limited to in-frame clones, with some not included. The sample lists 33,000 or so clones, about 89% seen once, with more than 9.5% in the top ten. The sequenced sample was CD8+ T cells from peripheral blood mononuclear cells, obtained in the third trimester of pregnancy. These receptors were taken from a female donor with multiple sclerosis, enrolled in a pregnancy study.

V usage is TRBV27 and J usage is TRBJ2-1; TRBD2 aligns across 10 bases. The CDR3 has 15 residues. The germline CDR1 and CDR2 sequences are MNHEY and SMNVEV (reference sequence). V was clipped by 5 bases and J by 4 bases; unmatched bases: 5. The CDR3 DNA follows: TGTGCCAGCAGTATCGGACTAGCGGCATACAATGAGCAGTTCTTC. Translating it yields CASSIGLAAYNEQFF.

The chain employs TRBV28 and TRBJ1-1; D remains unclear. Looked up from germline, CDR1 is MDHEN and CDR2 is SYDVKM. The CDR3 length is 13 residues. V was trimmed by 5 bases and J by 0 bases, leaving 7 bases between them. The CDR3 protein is CASSPYLNTEAFF. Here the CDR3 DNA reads TGTGCCAGCAGTCCCTACTTGAACACTGAAGCTTTCTTT.

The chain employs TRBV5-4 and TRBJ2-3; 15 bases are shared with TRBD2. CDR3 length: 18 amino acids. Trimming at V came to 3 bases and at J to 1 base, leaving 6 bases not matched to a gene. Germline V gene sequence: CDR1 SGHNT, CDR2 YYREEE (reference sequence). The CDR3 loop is CASSSGLAGGVRTDTQYF. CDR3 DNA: TGTGCCAGCAGCTCGGGACTAGCGGGAGGCGTCCGCACAGATACGCAGTATTTT.

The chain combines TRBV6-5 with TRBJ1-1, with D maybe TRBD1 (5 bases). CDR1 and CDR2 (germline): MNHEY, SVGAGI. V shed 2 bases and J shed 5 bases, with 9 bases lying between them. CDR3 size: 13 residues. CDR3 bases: TGTGCCAGCAGTTACGGGGGGGGAACTGAAGCTTTCTTT. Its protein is CASSYGGGTEAFF.

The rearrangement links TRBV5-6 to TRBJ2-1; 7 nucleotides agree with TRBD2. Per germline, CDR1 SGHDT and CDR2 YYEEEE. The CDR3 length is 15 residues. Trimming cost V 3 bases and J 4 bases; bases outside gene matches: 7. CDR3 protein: CASSYAGALYNEQFF. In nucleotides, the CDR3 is TGTGCCAGCAGCTACGCGGGAGCTCTGTACAATGAGCAGTTCTTC.

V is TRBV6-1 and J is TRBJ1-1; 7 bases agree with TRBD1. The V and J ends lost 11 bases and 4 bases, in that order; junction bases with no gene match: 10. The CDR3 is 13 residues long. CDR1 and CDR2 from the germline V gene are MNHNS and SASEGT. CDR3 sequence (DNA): TGTGCCTGTAGACAGGGCAAGGGCACTGAAGCTTTCTTT. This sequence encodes CACRQGKGTEAFF.

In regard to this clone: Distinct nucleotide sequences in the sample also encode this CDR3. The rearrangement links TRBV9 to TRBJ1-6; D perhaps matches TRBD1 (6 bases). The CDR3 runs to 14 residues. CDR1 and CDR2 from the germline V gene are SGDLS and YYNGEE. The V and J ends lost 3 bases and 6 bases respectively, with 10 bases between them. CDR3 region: CASSEQGFNSPLHF. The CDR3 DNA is TGTGCCAGCAGCGAACAGGGTTTTAATTCACCCCTCCACTTT.

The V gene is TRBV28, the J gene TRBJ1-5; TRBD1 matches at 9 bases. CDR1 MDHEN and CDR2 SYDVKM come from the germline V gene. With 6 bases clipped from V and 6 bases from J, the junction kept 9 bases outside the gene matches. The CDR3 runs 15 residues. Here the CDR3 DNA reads TGTGCCAGCAGCCCGGGACAGGGATTGGGTCAGCCCCAGCATTTT. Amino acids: CASSPGQGLGQPQHF.

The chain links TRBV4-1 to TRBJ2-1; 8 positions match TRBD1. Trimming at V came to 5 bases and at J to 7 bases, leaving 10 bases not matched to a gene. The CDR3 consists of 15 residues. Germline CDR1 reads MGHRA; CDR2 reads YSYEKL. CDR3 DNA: TGCGCCAGCAGCGATCCCGGCAGGGGGCTGAATGAGCAGTTCTTC. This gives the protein CASSDPGRGLNEQFF.

CDR3 sequence reads: CASSESLGTGENIQYF. CDR3 in DNA: TGTGCCAGCAGTGAGAGTCTGGGGACAGGAGAAAACATTCAGTACTTC. The chain is built from TRBV6-1 and TRBJ2-4, with TRBD1 matching over 8 bases. This CDR3 has 16 residues. After removal of 3 bases from V and 5 bases from J, the junction contained 9 bases not matched to a gene. Germline CDR1 and CDR2: MNHNS and SASEGT.

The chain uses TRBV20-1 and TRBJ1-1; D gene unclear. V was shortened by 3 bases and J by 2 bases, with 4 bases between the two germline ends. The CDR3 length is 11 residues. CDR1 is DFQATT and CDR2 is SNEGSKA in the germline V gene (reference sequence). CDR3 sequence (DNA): TGCAGTGCTAGTATAAACACTGAAGCTTTCTTT. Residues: CSASINTEAFF.

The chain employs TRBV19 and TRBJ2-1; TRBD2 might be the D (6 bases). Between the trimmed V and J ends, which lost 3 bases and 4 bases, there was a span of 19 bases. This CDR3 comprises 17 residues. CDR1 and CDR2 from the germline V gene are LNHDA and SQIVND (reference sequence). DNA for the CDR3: TGTGCCAGTAGTATTAATTCGGGGGATATTGGTTACAATGAGCAGTTCTTC. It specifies CASSINSGDIGYNEQFF.

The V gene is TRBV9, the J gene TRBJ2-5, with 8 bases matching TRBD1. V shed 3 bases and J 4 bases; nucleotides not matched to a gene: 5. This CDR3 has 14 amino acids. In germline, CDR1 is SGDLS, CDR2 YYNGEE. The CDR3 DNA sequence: TGTGCCAGCAGCGGGACAGGGAAGGGAGAGACCCAGTACTTC. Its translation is CASSGTGKGETQYF.

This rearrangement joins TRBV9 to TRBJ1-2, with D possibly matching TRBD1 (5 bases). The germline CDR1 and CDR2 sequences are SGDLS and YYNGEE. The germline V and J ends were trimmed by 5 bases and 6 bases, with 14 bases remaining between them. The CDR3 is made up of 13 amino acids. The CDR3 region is CASRGLLKDGYTF. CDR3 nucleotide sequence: TGTGCCAGCAGGGGACTGCTAAAGGATGGCTACACCTTC.

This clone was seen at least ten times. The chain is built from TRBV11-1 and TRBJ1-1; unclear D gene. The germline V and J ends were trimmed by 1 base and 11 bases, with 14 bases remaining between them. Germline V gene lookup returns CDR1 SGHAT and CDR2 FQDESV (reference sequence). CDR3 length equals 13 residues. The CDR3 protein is CASSLGNSREAFF. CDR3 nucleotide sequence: TGTGCCAGCAGCTTAGGAAACAGCCGGGAGGCTTTCTTT.

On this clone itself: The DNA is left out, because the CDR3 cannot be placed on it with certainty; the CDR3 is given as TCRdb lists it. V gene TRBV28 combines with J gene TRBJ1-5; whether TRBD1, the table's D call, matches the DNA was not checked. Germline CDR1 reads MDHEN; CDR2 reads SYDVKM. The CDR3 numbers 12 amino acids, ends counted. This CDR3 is CASSFGLGTGHF.

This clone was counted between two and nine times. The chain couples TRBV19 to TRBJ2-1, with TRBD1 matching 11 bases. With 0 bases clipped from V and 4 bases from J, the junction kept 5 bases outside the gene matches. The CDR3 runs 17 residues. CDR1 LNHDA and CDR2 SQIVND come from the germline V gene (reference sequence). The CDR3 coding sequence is TGTGCCAGTAGTATAGATTACGGACAGGGGGCTTACAATGAGCAGTTCTTC. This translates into CASSIDYGQGAYNEQFF. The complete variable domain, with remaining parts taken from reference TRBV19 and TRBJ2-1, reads DGGITQSPKYLFRKEGQNVTLSCEQNLNHDAMYWYRQDPGQGLRLIYYSQIVNDFQKGDIAEGYSVSREKKESFPLTVTSAQKNPTAFYLCASSIDYGQGAYNEQFFGPGTRLTVL.

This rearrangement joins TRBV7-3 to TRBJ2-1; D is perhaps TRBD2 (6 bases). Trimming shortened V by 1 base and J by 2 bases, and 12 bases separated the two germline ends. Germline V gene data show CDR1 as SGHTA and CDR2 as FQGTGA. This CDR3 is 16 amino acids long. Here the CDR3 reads CASSLKREYPYNEQFF. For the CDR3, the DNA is TGTGCCAGCAGCTTAAAACGGGAGTACCCCTACAATGAGCAGTTCTTC.

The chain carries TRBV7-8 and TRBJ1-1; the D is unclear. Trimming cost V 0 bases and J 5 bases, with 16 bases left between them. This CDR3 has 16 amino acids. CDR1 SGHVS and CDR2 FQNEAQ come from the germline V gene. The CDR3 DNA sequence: TGTGCCAGCAGCTTAGCGGGTCAGTCATCGGGAACTGAAGCTTTCTTT. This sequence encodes CASSLAGQSSGTEAFF.